Each of the 19 T cell receptor beta chains below was sequenced from the same sample in a study of blood T cell repertoires in COVID-19. Sequencing used immunoSEQ multiplex PCR; TCRdb keeps in-frame clones, though not all of them. Among more than 200,000 clones listed, around four fifths were seen once. The material sequenced was peripheral blood. These receptors were taken from a woman aged 80 or over with COVID-19, enrolled during active disease.

The chain combines TRBV5-4 with TRBJ2-7; 8 nucleotides agree with TRBD2. The CDR3 length is 14 residues. After removal of 5 bases from V and 1 base from J, the junction contained 5 bases not matched to a gene. Germline CDR1 SGHNT, CDR2 YYREEE (reference sequence). CDR3 in DNA: TGTGCCAGCAGTCCGGGGGGGCGGTCCTACGAGCAGTACTTC. Translation: CASSPGGRSYEQYF.

The chain couples TRBV6-2 or TRBV6-3 to TRBJ2-7; 8 nucleotides line up with TRBD1. The CDR3 covers 15 residues. The V gene's germline CDR1 is MNHEY and CDR2 SVGEGT. The J segment lost 3 bases and the V segment lost 3 bases, leaving 7 bases of the junction unmatched. Here the CDR3 reads CASSYSWTGRYEQYF. Written as DNA, the CDR3 is TGTGCCAGCAGTTATTCTTGGACAGGGCGCTACGAGCAGTACTTC.

This clone was found a few times. The chain carries TRBV3-1 (or the pseudogene TRBV3-2) and TRBJ1-3, with TRBD1 as a possible D gene (5 bases). The CDR3 has 15 residues. In germline, CDR1 is LGHDT, CDR2 YNNKEL (reference sequence). The V end lost 0 bases, the J end lost 7 bases, and 13 bases lay between the germline ends. The CDR3 here is CASSQDGSGGNTIYF. As DNA, the CDR3 is TGTGCCAGCAGCCAAGATGGCTCGGGGGGGAACACCATATATTTT.

V is TRBV5-6 and J is TRBJ1-1; unclear D gene. Trimming left V 7 bases short and J 8 bases short, with 15 bases between. The germline CDR1 and CDR2 sequences are SGHDT and YYEEEE. There are 12 residues in the CDR3. Written as DNA, the CDR3 is TGTGCCAGCGGTGTTCTTCCGAGCGAAGCTTTCTTT. Translation: CASGVLPSEAFF.

This sequence joins TRBV15 and TRBJ1-3, with unresolved D. The CDR3 consists of 16 residues. Germline loops: CDR1 LNHNV, CDR2 YYDKDF (reference sequence). V shed 0 bases and J shed 0 bases, with 9 bases lying between them. The CDR3 nucleotides are TGTGCCACCAGCAGAGATCCCCCCAGCTCTGGAAACACCATATATTTT. The encoded protein is CATSRDPPSSGNTIYF.

The chain couples TRBV7-6 to TRBJ1-2, with 11 nucleotides matching TRBD1. The junction had 4 bases not matched to a gene; V was cut back by 2 bases and J by 2 bases. The CDR3 is made up of 16 amino acids. CDR1 is SGHVS, CDR2 FNYEAQ, per germline. This chain's CDR3 is CASSLFGQGANYGYTF. The CDR3 DNA sequence: TGTGCCAGCAGCTTATTTGGACAGGGGGCCAACTATGGCTACACCTTC.

This clone has only one observation. The chain carries TRBV6-4 and TRBJ1-1; perhaps TRBD1 as D (6 bases). Per germline, CDR1 MRHNA and CDR2 SNTAGT. The CDR3 length is 14 residues. Trimming cost V 6 bases and J 4 bases, with 15 bases left between them. The CDR3 protein is CASRPQGQGTEAFF. The CDR3 region has the DNA TGTGCCAGCAGGCCGCAGGGGCAGGGCACTGAAGCTTTCTTT.

The count of this clone is one. This rearrangement joins TRBV18 to TRBJ2-1, with a tentative D call TRBD2 (6 bases). The CDR3 sequence is 16 residues long. Trimming pared 2 bases from V and 7 bases from J, leaving 18 bases between. The germline V gene encodes CDR1 KGHSH and CDR2 LQKENI. The CDR3 is CASSPSKFLGGNEQFF. The CDR3 bases are TGTGCCAGCTCACCATCTAAATTCCTGGGGGGAAATGAGCAGTTCTTC.

With regard to this clone: The junction departs from germline at one end; a sequencing error may be responsible. The chain joins TRBV6-4 to TRBJ1-2; D call uncertain. Germline V gene sequence: CDR1 MRHNA, CDR2 SNTAGT. There are 12 residues in the CDR3. The CDR3, as DNA: TGTGCCAGCAGTGACAGATCCTATGACTACACCTTC. It specifies CASSDRSYDYTF.

The V call is TRBV15, the J call TRBJ1-4, with D perhaps TRBD1 (5 bases). Germline CDR1 and CDR2: LNHNV and YYDKDF (reference sequence). The CDR3 is made up of 15 amino acids. Trimming removed 4 bases at V and 4 bases at J, with 13 bases between. The CDR3 loop reads CATSKEGLGNEKLFF. The CDR3 DNA reads as TGTGCCACCAGCAAGGAGGGACTTGGTAATGAAAAACTGTTTTTT.

The chain carries TRBV2 and TRBJ2-5, with 7 bases identical to TRBD1. Losses at the gene ends were 8 bases for V and 1 base for J; bases not matched to a gene: 4. Per the germline V gene, CDR1 is SNHLY and CDR2 is FYNNEI. This CDR3 is built from 13 residues. CDR3 region: CASVGQVQETQYF. DNA of the CDR3: TGTGCCAGCGTAGGACAGGTCCAAGAGACCCAGTACTTC.

CDR3 coding DNA: TGTGCCAGTAGTATCGGGTCTTTTAACTATGGCTACACCTTC. Encoded protein: CASSIGSFNYGYTF. The J gene is TRBJ1-2, the V gene TRBV19, with unresolved D. CDR1 is LNHDA and CDR2 is SQIVND in the germline V gene (reference sequence). Between the trimmed V and J ends, which lost 3 bases and 1 base, there was a span of 9 bases. This CDR3 has 14 amino acids.

The V gene is TRBV6-6, the J gene TRBJ2-1, with TRBD2 identical over 12 bases. J was trimmed by 7 bases and V by 5 bases; bases with no gene match: 6. Germline V gene lookup returns CDR1 MNHNY and CDR2 SVGAGI (reference sequence). The CDR3 loop spans 15 amino acids. CDR3 in DNA: TGTGCCAGCAGTCCTAGCGGGGGGGCAGCAAATGAGCAGTTCTTC. Translated, it gives CASSPSGGAANEQFF.

The V gene is TRBV11-2, the J gene TRBJ2-2; 7 positions match TRBD2. Germline V gene data show CDR1 as SGHAT and CDR2 as FQNNGV. The V gene end was trimmed by 5 bases and the J gene end by 6 bases; junction bases not matched to a gene: 21. The CDR3 is made up of 19 amino acids. Written as DNA, the CDR3 is TGTGCCAGCAGCCCTCGACATTGGGGGAGGGCTGAACTGTCCGGGGAGCTGTTTTTT. It yields the protein CASSPRHWGRAELSGELFF.

The CDR3 protein is CASSVQGNQPQHF. CDR3 coding DNA: TGTGCCAGCAGTGTTCAGGGTAATCAGCCCCAGCATTTT. This chain joins TRBV2 and TRBJ1-5, with D possibly matching TRBD1 (5 bases). CDR1 is SNHLY and CDR2 is FYNNEI in the germline V gene. Trimming removed 4 bases at V and 4 bases at J, with 8 bases between. The CDR3 spans 13 residues. Using reference TRBV2 and TRBJ1-5 for the parts outside the CDR3, the full variable domain is EPEVTQTPSHQVTQMGQEVILRCVPISNHLYFYWYRQILGQKVEFLVSFYNNEISEKSEIFDDQFSVERPDGSNFTLKIRSTKLEDSAMYFCASSVQGNQPQHFGDGTRLSIL.

V gene TRBV7-2 combines with J gene TRBJ1-1; D is unclear. CDR1 is SGHTA and CDR2 is FQGNSA in the germline V gene. V was cut by 2 bases and J by 7 bases, with 11 bases left in between. This CDR3 region has 13 residues. The CDR3 DNA sequence: TGTGCCAGCAGCTTAATGAGTTTTATTGAAGCTTTCTTT. Translated: CASSLMSFIEAFF.

The chain uses TRBV9 and TRBJ1-6; D is uncertain. Germline assignment: CDR1 SGDLS and CDR2 YYNGEE. The CDR3 sequence is 15 residues long. Trimming shortened V by 6 bases and J by 0 bases, and 10 bases separated the two germline ends. In DNA form, the CDR3 reads TGTGCCAGCAAGGAGAGTTTCTCCTATAATTCACCCCTCCACTTT. Translated: CASKESFSYNSPLHF.

The V and J genes are TRBV10-3 and TRBJ1-1, with TRBD1 matching over 7 bases. The CDR3 is made up of 11 amino acids. The V gene's germline CDR1 is ENHRY and CDR2 SYGVKD. J gave up 6 bases and V 10 bases, and 5 bases lay outside the gene matches. The CDR3 DNA reads as TGTGCCAGTAGGGACAGTGCTGAAGCTTTCTTT. Translated: CASRDSAEAFF.

Written as DNA, the CDR3 is TGTGCCAGCTCACCGGCGGTTGGCGAGCAGTACGTC. Translating it yields CASSPAVGEQYV. V usage is TRBV18 and J usage is TRBJ2-7; D unresolved. Per the germline V gene, CDR1 is KGHSH and CDR2 is LQKENI. CDR3 length equals 12 residues. Trimming stripped 3 bases from V and 6 bases from J, with 9 bases between.